Shown below are 11 T cell receptor beta chains from a single sample sequenced in a study of T cells after yellow fever vaccination. TCRdb re-analysed the 5' RACE reads in MiXCR, keeping a single row per CDR3 protein. The sample has 500,000 to 700,000 distinct CDR3 sequences, 15% to 20% seen once. The source was PBMCs, collected 15 days after the yellow fever booster vaccination. These receptors originate from a man in his thirties or forties who received the YFV17D yellow fever vaccine.

This clonotype turned up a few times. The chain has TRBV20-1 and TRBJ2-5; 7 nucleotides line up with TRBD2. The V segment lost 6 bases and the J segment 1 base; nucleotides outside the gene matches: 5. There are 13 residues in the CDR3. Germline V CDR1 and CDR2: DFQATT, SNEGSKA (reference sequence). CDR3 residues: CSAPLAAQETQYF. CDR3 sequence (DNA): TGCAGTGCGCCGCTAGCGGCCCAAGAGACCCAGTACTTC.

The gene calls are TRBV20-1 and TRBJ2-3, with no clear D. The CDR3 has 14 residues. Trimming cost V 0 bases and J 3 bases, with 10 bases left between them. CDR1 is DFQATT, CDR2 SNEGSKA, per germline (reference sequence). CDR3 protein: CSARDTPRTDTQYF. CDR3 DNA sequence: TGCAGTGCTAGAGATACCCCGCGTACAGATACGCAGTATTTT.

This chain joins TRBV6-2 or TRBV6-3 and TRBJ2-7, with unresolved D. Germline CDR1 is MNHEY and CDR2 is SVGEGT. Trimming stripped 2 bases from V and 6 bases from J, with 8 bases between. The CDR3 has 12 amino acids. The CDR3 spells CASSYGFSEQYF. In DNA form, the CDR3 reads TGTGCCAGCAGTTACGGATTTTCCGAGCAGTACTTC.

The gene calls are TRBV10-3 and TRBJ2-3, with D unclear. Trimming cost V 7 bases and J 3 bases, with 14 bases left between them. The length of the CDR3 is 14 residues. CDR1 and CDR2 (germline): ENHRY, SYGVKD. CDR3 DNA sequence: TGTGCCATCACCCATACTTTACAAACAGATACGCAGTATTTT. Translation: CAITHTLQTDTQYF.

This clonotype came up a few times. The chain couples TRBV5-4 to TRBJ2-1; D is perhaps TRBD1 or TRBD2 (6 bases each). Germline V gives CDR1 SGHNT, CDR2 YYREEE (reference sequence). The length of the CDR3 is 15 residues. V lost 6 bases, J lost 7 bases, and 20 bases lay in between. The chain's CDR3 is CASTMGGGTVNEQFF. DNA for the CDR3: TGTGCCAGCACAATGGGGGGCGGGACGGTAAATGAGCAGTTCTTC.

In this sample, this clonotype turned up a few times. The chain has TRBV9 and TRBJ1-2; D is uncertain. The CDR3 is 15 amino acids. In germline, CDR1 is SGDLS, CDR2 YYNGEE. V lost 2 bases to trimming and J lost 3 bases, with 14 bases between them. The CDR3 DNA follows: TGTGCCAGCAGCGTCTCACAAGGAGTGTACTATGGCTACACCTTC. It specifies CASSVSQGVYYGYTF.

This clonotype showed up just a few times. The V and J genes are TRBV19 and TRBJ2-7; D is tentatively TRBD1 or TRBD2 (5 bases each). Germline CDR1 is LNHDA and CDR2 is SQIVND (reference sequence). The CDR3 is 14 amino acids. Trimming took 3 bases from V and 3 from J, leaving 12 bases between them. The CDR3 sequence is CASSMVGANYEQYF. The CDR3 DNA reads TGTGCCAGTAGTATGGTCGGGGCGAACTACGAGCAGTACTTC.

In its sample, this clonotype was seen a few times. V gene TRBV29-1 combines with J gene TRBJ2-3; D is unresolved. Trimming shortened V by 4 bases and J by 0 bases, and 5 bases separated the two germline ends. The germline V gene has CDR1 SQVTM and CDR2 ANQGSEA. The CDR3 is made up of 12 amino acids. In DNA form, the CDR3 reads TGCAGCGTTGCACACAGCACAGATACGCAGTATTTT. Its translation is CSVAHSTDTQYF.

This clonotype was found a few times. The chain recombines TRBV6-1 with TRBJ2-7; tentatively, D is TRBD1 (7 bases). CDR1 and CDR2 (germline): MNHNS, SASEGT. This CDR3 is 14 amino acids long. With 7 bases removed from V and 1 base from J, the gap between germline ends came to 14 bases. The CDR3 nucleotides read TGTGCCAGCACCTGGAGGGGGCTATCCTACGAGCAGTACTTC. Amino acid sequence: CASTWRGLSYEQYF.

Concerning this clonotype: At one boundary the junction diverges from the germline segment, which might be a read error. The CDR3 region has the DNA TGTGCCAGCAGCTCCCTGGGACCATGGGATTTT. Amino acids: CASSSLGPWDF. The V and J genes are TRBV11-2 and TRBJ2-3; D may be TRBD1 or TRBD2 (5 bases each). The CDR3 is 11 amino acids. Germline V gene data show CDR1 as SGHAT and CDR2 as FQNNGV.

This clonotype was detected only a few times. The chain links TRBV29-1 to TRBJ2-1, with TRBD2 matching 7 bases. V shed 3 bases, J shed 4 bases, and the junction held 6 bases outside the gene matches. The CDR3 spans 14 residues. CDR1 is SQVTM, CDR2 ANQGSEA, per germline. This CDR3 reads CSVEGGIGYNEQFF. Written as DNA, the CDR3 is TGCAGCGTTGAGGGGGGGATAGGATACAATGAGCAGTTCTTC.